The present TCR beta chain was sequenced within a study of tumor-infiltrating lymphocytes in primary liver carcinoma. The CDR3 has 13 residues. From germline, CDR1 is MNHEY and CDR2 SVGEGT. From approximately 530 ng of total RNA, TCR beta-specific cDNA was reverse-transcribed using a constant-region primer. Libraries covering TCR beta were generated through three nested multiplex PCR rounds (using a slightly modified ARM-PCR). TRBV1-TRBV30 forward and Cbeta reverse primers drove the first two approximately 11-cycle rounds. From the multiplex PCR reads, TCRdb called clonotypes with MiXCR, one entry per CDR3 protein. This table holds about 59,000 distinct CDR3 sequences, just over 70% found once. The study co-extracted DNA and RNA from roughly 20-30 mg of unsorted bulk tissue.

The source of this sequence is a man aged 40-49 years with primary liver carcinoma and hepatitis B virus infection. The material sequenced was liver tumor tissue from sampling region 2. Specified subset: tumor region T2, inferior pole. This sequence joins TRBV6-2 or TRBV6-3 and TRBJ2-7, with 7 bases matching TRBD2. Written as DNA, the CDR3 is TGTGTCACCCGGGCTAGCGGAAGATACGAGCAGTACTTC. It codes for CVTRASGRYEQYF.